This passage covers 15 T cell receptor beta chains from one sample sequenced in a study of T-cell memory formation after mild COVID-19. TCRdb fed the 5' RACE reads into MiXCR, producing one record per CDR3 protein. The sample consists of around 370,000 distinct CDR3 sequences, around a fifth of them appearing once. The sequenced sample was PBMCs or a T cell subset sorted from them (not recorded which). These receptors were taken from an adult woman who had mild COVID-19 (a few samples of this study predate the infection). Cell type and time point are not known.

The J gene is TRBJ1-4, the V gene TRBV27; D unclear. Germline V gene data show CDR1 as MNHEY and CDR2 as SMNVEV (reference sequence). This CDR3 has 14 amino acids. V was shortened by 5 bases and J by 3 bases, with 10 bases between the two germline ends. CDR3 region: CASSPALANEKLFF. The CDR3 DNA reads TGTGCCAGCAGTCCAGCGTTGGCTAATGAAAAACTGTTTTTT.

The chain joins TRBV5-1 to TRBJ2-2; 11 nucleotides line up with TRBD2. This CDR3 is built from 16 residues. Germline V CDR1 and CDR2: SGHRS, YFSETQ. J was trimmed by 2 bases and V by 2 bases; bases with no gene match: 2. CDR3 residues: CASSFSGGANTGELFF. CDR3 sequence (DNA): TGCGCCAGCAGCTTTAGCGGGGGGGCCAACACCGGGGAGCTGTTTTTT.

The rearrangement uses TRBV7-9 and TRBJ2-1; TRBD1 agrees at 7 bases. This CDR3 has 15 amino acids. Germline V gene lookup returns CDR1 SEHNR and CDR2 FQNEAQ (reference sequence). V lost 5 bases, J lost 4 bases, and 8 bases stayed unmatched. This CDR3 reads CASSPAGTAYNEQFF. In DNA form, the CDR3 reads TGTGCCAGCAGCCCTGCCGGGACAGCATACAATGAGCAGTTCTTC. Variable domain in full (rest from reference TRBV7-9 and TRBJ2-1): DTGVSQNPRHKITKRGQNVTFRCDPISEHNRLYWYRQTLGQGPEFLTYFQNEAQLEKSRLLSDRFSAERPKGSFSTLEIQRTEQGDSAMYLCASSPAGTAYNEQFFGPGTRLTVL.

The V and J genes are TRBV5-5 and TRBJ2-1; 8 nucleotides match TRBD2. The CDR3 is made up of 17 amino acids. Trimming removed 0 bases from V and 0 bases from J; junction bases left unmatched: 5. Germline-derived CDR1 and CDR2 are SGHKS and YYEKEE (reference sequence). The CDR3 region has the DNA TGTGCCAGCAGCTTGGCGGGGACTAGGGGCTCCTACAATGAGCAGTTCTTC. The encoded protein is CASSLAGTRGSYNEQFF.

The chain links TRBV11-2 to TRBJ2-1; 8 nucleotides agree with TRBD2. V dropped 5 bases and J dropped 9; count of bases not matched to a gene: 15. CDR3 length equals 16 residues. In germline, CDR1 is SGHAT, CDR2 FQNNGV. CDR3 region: CASSRHGAGGAGEQFF. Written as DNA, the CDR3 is TGTGCCAGCAGCCGTCACGGGGCGGGGGGTGCCGGTGAGCAGTTCTTC.

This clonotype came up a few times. CDR3 sequence (DNA): TGTGCCAGCAGCCCGACGGCTACTAACTATGGCTACACCTTC. This translates into CASSPTATNYGYTF. V gene TRBV12-3 or TRBV12-4 combines with J gene TRBJ1-2; D not certain. Trimming left V 6 bases short and J 0 bases short, with 11 bases between. CDR3 length: 14 amino acids.

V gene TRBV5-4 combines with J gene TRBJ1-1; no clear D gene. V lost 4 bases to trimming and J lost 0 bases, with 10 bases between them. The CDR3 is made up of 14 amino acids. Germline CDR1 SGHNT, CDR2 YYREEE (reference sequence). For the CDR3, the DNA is TGTGCCAGCAGCCGCTCGGCGGTGAACACTGAAGCTTTCTTT. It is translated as CASSRSAVNTEAFF.

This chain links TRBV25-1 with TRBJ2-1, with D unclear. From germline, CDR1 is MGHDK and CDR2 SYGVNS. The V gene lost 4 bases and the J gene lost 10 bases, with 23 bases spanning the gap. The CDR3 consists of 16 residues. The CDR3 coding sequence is TGTGCCAGCAGTGCAGTCGGCGTAGTTTGGCGTGGCGAGCAGTTCTTC. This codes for CASSAVGVVWRGEQFF.

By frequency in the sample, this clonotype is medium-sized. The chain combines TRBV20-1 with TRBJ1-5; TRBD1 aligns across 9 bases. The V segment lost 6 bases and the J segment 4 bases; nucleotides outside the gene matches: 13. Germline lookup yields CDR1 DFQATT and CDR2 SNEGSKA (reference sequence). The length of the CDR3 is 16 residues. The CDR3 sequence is CSALYAGDRENQPQHF. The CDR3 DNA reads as TGCAGTGCCCTCTACGCTGGGGACAGGGAAAATCAGCCCCAGCATTTT.

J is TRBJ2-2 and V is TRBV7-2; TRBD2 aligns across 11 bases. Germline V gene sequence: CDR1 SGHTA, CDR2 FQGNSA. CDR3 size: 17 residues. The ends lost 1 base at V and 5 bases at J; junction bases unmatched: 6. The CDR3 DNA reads TGTGCCAGCAGCTTAGTGCCTCTAGCGGGAGGAACCGGGGAGCTGTTTTTT. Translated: CASSLVPLAGGTGELFF.

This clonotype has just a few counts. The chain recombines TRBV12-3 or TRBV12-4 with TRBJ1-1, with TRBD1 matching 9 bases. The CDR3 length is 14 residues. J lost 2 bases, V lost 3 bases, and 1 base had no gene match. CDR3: CASSFTGGNTEAFF. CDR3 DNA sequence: TGTGCCAGCAGTTTCACAGGGGGCAACACTGAAGCTTTCTTT.

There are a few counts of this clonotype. CDR3 sequence reads: CASSAGFPYEQYF. CDR3 sequence (DNA): TGTGCCAGCAGCGCAGGGTTCCCCTACGAGCAGTACTTC. J is TRBJ2-7 and V is TRBV7-2, with D possibly being TRBD1 (5 bases). The CDR3 consists of 13 residues. V shed 5 bases and J shed 2 bases, with 10 bases lying between them. Germline CDR1 is SGHTA and CDR2 is FQGNSA.

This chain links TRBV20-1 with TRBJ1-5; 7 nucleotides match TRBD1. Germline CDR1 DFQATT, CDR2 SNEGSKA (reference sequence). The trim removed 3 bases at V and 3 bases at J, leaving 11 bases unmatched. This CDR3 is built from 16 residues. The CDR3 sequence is CSARPPGQSYNQPQHF. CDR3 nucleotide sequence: TGCAGTGCTAGGCCCCCGGGACAGTCTTACAATCAGCCCCAGCATTTT.

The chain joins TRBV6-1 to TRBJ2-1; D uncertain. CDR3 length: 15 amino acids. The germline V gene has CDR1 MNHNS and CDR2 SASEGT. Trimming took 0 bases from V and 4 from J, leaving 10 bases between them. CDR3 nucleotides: TGTGCCAGCAGTGAAGCGAGGAACAGTTACAATGAGCAGTTCTTC. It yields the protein CASSEARNSYNEQFF.

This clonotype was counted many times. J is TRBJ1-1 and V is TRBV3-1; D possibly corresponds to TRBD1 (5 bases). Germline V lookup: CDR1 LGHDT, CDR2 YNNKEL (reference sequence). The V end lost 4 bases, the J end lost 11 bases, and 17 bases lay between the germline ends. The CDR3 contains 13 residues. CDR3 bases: TGTGCCAGCAGCCCAAGGGGAGACAGAGGGGCTTTCTTT. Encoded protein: CASSPRGDRGAFF.